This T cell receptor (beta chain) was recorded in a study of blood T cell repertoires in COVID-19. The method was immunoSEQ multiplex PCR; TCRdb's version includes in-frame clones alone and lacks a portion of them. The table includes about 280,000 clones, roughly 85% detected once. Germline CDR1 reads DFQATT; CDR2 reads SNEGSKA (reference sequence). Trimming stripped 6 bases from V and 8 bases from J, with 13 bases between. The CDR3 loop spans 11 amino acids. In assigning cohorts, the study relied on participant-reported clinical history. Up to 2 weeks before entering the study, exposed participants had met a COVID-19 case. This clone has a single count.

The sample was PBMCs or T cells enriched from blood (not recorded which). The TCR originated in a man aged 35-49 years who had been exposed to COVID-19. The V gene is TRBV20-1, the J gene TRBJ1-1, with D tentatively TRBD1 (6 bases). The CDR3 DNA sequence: TGCAGTGCCCCGGACAGCCCCGAAGCTTTCTTT. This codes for CSAPDSPEAFF.